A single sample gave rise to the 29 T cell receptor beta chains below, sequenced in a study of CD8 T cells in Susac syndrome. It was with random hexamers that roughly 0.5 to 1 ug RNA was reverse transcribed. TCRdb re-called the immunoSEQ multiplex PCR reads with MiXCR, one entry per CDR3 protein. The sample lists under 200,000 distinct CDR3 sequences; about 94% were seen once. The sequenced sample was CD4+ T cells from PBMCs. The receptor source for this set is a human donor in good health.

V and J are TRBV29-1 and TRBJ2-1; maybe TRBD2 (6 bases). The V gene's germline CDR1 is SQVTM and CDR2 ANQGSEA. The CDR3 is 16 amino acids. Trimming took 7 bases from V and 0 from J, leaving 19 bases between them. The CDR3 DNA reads TGCAGCGCCGAGTCCCGGGACGGGAGCTCCTACAATGAGCAGTTCTTC. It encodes CSAESRDGSSYNEQFF.

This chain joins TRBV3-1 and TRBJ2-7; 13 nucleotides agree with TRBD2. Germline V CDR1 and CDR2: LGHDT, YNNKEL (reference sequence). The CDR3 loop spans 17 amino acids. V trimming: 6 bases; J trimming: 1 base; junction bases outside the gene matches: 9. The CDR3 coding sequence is TGTGCCAGCAGTCCTCGACTAGCGGGGGGTCCTTCCTACGAGCAGTACTTC. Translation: CASSPRLAGGPSYEQYF.

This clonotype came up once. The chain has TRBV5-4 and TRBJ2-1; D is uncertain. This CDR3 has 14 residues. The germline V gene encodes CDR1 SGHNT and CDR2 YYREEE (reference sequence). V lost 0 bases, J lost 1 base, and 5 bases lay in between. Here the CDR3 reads CASSLGGSYNEQFF. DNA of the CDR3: TGTGCCAGCAGCTTGGGAGGATCCTACAATGAGCAGTTCTTC.

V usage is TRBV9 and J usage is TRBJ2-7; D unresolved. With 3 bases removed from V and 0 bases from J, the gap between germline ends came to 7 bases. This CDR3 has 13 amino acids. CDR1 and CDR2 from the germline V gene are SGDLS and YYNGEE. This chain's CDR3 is CASSGLGSYEQYF. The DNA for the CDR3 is TGTGCCAGCAGCGGACTGGGCTCCTACGAGCAGTACTTC. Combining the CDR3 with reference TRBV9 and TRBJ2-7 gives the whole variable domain DSGVTQTPKHLITATGQRVTLRCSPRSGDLSVYWYQQSLDQGLQFLIQYYNGEERAKGNILERFSAQQFPDLHSELNLSSLELGDSALYFCASSGLGSYEQYFGPGTRLTVT.

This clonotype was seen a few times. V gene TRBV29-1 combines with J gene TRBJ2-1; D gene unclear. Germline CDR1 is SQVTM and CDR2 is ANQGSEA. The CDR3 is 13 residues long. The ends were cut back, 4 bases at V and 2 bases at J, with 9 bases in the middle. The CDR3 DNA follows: TGCAGCGTTGTGGACCCAGCCTACAATGAGCAGTTCTTC. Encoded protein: CSVVDPAYNEQFF.

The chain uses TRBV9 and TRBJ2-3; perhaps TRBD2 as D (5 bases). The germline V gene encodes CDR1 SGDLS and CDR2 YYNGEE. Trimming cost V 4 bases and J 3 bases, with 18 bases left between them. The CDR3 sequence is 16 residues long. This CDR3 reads CASSSQLSVGTDTQYF. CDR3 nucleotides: TGTGCCAGCAGCTCTCAACTTAGCGTCGGAACAGATACGCAGTATTTT.

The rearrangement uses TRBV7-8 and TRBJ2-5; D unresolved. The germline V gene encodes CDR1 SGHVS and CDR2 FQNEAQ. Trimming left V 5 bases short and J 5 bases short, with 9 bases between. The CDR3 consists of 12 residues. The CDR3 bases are TGTGCCAGCAGCACTATCCAGGAGACCCAGTACTTC. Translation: CASSTIQETQYF.

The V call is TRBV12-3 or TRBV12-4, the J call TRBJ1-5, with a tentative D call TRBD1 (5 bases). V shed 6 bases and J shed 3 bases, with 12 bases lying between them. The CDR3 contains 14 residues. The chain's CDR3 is CASSMRRDNQPQHF. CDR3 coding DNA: TGTGCCAGCAGCATGCGCAGGGACAATCAGCCCCAGCATTTT.

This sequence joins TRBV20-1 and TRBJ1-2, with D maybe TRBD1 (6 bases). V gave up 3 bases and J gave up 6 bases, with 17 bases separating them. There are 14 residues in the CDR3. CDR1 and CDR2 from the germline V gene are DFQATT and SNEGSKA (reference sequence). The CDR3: CSARGTGTVHGYTF. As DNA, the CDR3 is TGCAGTGCTAGGGGAACAGGGACGGTGCATGGCTACACCTTC.

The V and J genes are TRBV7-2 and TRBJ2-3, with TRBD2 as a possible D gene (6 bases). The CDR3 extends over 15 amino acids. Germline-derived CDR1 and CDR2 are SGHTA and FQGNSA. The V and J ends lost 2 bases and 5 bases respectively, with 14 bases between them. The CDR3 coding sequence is TGTGCCAGCAGCTTAAATGTAGTAGCGGTAGATACGCAGTATTTT. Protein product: CASSLNVVAVDTQYF.

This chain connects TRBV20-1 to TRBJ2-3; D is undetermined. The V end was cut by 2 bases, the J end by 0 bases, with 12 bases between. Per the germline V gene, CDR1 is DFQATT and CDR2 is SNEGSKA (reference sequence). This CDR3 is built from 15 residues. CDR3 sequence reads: CSARNEARSTDTQYF. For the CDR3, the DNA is TGCAGTGCTAGAAACGAAGCTAGAAGCACAGATACGCAGTATTTT.

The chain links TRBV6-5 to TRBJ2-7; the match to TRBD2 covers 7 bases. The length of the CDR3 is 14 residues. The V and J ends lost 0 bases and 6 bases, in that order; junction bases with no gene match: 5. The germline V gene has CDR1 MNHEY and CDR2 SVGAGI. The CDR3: CASSYSRGGFEQYF. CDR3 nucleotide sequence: TGTGCCAGCAGTTACTCGAGGGGAGGGTTCGAGCAGTACTTC.

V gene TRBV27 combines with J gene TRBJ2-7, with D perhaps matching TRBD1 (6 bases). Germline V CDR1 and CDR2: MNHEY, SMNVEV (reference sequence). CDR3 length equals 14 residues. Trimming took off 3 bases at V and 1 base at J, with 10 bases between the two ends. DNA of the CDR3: TGTGCCAGCAGTTTCAGGGGCGATTCCTACGAGCAGTACTTC. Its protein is CASSFRGDSYEQYF.

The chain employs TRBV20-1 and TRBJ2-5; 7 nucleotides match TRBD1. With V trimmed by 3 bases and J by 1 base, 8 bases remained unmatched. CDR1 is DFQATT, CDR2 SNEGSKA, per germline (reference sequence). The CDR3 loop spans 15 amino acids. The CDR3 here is CSASGDGTAQETQYF. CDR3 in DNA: TGCAGTGCTAGTGGGGATGGGACAGCCCAAGAGACCCAGTACTTC.

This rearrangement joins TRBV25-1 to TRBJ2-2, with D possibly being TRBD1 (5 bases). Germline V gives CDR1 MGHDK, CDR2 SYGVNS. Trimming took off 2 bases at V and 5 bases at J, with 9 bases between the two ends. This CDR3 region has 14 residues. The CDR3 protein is CASSEQGVTGELFF. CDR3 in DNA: TGTGCCAGCAGTGAACAAGGGGTTACCGGGGAGCTGTTTTTT.

CDR3 residues: CSVERQGGEKLFF. The CDR3 DNA reads TGCAGCGTTGAACGGCAAGGAGGAGAAAAACTGTTTTTT. The chain is built from TRBV29-1 and TRBJ1-4; D remains unclear. The CDR3 runs 13 residues. The germline V gene has CDR1 SQVTM and CDR2 ANQGSEA. Deletions cut 2 bases from V and 8 bases from J, with 12 bases between.

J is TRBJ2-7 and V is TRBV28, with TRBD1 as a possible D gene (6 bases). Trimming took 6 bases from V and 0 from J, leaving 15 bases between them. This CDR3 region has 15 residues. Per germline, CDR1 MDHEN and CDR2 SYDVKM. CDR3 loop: CASRTGDTNSYEQYF. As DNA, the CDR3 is TGTGCCAGCAGAACCGGGGACACCAACTCCTACGAGCAGTACTTC.

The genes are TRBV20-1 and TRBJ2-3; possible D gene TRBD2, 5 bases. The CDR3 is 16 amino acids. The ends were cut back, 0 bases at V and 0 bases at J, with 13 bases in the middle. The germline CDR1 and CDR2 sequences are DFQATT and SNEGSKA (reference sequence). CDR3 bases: TGCAGTGCTAGAGATCCCCTCAGCGGTAGCACAGATACGCAGTATTTT. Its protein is CSARDPLSGSTDTQYF.

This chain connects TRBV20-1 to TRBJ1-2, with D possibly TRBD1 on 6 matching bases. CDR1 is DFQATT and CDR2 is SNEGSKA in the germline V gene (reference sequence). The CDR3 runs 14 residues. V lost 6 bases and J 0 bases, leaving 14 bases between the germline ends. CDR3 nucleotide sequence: TGCAGTGCCAAGGGACAACTCACTAACTATGGCTACACCTTC. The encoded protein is CSAKGQLTNYGYTF.

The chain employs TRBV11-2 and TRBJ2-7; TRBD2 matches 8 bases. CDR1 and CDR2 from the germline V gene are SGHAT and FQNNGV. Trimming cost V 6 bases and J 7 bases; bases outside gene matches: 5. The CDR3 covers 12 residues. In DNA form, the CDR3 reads TGTGCCAGCAGGAGTAGCGGGGTTGAGCAGTACTTC. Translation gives CASRSSGVEQYF.

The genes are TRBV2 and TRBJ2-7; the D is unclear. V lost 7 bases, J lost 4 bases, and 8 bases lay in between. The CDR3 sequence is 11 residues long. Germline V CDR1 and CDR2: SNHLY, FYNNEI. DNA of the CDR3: TGTGCCAGCACCTTTCATTACGAGCAGTACTTC. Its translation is CASTFHYEQYF.

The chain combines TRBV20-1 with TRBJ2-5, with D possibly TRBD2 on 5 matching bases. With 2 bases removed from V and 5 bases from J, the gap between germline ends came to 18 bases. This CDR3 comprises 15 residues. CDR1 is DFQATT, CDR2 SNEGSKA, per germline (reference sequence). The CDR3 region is CSARPDAAGGETQYF. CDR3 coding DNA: TGCAGTGCTAGACCGGACGCGGCGGGTGGGGAGACCCAGTACTTC.

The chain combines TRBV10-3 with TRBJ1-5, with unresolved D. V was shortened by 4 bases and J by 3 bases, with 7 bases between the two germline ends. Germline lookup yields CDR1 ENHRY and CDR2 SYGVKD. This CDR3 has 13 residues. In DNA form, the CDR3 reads TGTGCCATCAGTGCAGAGAACAATCAGCCCCAGCATTTT. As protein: CAISAENNQPQHF.

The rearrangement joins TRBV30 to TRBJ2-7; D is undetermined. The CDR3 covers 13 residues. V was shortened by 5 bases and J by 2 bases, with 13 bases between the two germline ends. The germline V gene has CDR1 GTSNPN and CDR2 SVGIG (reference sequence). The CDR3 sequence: CAWGRDGPYEQYF. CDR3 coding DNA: TGTGCCTGGGGTCGCGACGGGCCCTACGAGCAGTACTTC.

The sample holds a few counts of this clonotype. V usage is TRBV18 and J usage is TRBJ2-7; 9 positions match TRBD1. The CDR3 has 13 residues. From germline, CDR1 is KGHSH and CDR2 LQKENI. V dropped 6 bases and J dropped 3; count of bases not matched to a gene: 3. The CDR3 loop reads CASSSTGGYEQYF. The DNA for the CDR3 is TGTGCCAGCTCCTCGACAGGGGGCTACGAGCAGTACTTC.

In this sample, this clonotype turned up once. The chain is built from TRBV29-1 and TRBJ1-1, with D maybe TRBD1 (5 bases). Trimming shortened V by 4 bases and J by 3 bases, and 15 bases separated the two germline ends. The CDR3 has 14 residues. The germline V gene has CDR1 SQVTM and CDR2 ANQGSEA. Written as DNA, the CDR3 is TGCAGCGTTGGAGAGGGTAGGGGATACACTGAAGCTTTCTTT. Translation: CSVGEGRGYTEAFF.

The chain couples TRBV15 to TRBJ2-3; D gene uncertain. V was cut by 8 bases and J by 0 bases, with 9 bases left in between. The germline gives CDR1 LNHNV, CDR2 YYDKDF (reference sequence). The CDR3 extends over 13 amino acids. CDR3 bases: TGTGCCACCCGGCCTGGGAGCACAGATACGCAGTATTTT. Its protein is CATRPGSTDTQYF.

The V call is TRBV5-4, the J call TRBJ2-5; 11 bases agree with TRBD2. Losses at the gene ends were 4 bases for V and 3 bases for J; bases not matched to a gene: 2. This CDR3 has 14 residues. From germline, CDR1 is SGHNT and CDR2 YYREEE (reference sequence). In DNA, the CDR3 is TGTGCCAGCAGCCGTAGCGGGGGGGAAGAGACCCAGTACTTC. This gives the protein CASSRSGGEETQYF.

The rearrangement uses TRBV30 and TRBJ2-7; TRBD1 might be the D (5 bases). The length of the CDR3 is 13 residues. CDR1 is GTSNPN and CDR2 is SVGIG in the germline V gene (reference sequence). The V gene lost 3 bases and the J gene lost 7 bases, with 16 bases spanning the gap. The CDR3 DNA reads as TGTGCCTGGAGCACAGGTCCTGCGAGGGAGCAGTACTTC. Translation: CAWSTGPAREQYF.